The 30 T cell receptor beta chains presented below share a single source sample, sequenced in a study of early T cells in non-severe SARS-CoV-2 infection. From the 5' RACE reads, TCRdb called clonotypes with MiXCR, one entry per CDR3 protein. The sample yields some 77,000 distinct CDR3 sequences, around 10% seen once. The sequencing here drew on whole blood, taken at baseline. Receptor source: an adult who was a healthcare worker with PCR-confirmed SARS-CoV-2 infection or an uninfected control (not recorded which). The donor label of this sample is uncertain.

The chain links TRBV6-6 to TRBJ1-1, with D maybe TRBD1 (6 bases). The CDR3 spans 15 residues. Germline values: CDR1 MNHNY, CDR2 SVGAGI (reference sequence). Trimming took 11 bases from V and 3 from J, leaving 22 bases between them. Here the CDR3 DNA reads TGTGCCGGCTCTAGGCAGGGGATGGCGGACACTGAAGCTTTCTTT. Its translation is CAGSRQGMADTEAFF.

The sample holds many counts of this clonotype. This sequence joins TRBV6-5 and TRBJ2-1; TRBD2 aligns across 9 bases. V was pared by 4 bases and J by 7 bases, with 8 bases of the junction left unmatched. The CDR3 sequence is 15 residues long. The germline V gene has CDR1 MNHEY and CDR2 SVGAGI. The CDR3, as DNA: TGTGCCAGCAGTTCGTGGCGGGAGGGGAGTAATGAGCAGTTCTTC. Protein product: CASSSWREGSNEQFF.

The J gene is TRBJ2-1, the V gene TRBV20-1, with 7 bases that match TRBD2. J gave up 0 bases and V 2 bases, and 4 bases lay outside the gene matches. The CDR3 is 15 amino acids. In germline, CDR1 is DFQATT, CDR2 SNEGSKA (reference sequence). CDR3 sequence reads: CSARQRESSYNEQFF. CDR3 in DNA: TGCAGTGCTAGACAGCGGGAAAGCTCCTACAATGAGCAGTTCTTC.

The chain's CDR3 is CASRVGRNTGELFF. CDR3 DNA sequence: TGTGCCAGCAGAGTGGGCCGAAACACCGGGGAGCTGTTTTTT. The V gene is TRBV27, the J gene TRBJ2-2; D unclear. The CDR3 is 14 residues long. The germline gives CDR1 MNHEY, CDR2 SMNVEV (reference sequence). V shed 6 bases and J shed 2 bases, with 10 bases lying between them.

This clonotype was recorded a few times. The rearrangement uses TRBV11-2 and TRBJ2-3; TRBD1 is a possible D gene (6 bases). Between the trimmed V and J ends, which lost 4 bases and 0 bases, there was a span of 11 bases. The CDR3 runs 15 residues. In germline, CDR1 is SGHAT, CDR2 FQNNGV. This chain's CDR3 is CASSSQGPSTDTQYF. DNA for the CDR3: TGTGCCAGCAGCTCTCAGGGGCCTAGCACAGATACGCAGTATTTT.

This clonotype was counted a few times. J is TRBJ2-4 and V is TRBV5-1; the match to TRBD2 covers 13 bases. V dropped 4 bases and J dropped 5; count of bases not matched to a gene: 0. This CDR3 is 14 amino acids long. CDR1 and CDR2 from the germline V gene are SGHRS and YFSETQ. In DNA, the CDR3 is TGCGCCAGCAGCGGACTAGCGGGAGAAAACATTCAGTACTTC. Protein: CASSGLAGENIQYF. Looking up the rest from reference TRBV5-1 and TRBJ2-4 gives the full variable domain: KAGVTQTPRYLIKTRGQQVTLSCSPISGHRSVSWYQQTPGQGLQFLFEYFSETQRNKGNFPGRFSGRQFSNSRSEMNVSTLELGDSALYLCASSGLAGENIQYFGAGTRLSVL.

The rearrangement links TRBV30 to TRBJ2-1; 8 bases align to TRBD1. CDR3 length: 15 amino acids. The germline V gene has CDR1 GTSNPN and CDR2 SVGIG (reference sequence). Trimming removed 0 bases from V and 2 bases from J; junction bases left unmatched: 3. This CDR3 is CAWSVLDRAYNEQFF. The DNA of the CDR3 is TGTGCCTGGAGTGTCCTGGACAGGGCCTACAATGAGCAGTTCTTC.

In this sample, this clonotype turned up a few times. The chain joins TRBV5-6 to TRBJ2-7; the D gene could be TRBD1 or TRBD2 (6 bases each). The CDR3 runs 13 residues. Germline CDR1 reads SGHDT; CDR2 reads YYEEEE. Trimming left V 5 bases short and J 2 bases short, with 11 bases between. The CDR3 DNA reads TGTGCCAGCAGGCGGGACACGGCCTACGAGCAGTACTTC. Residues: CASRRDTAYEQYF.

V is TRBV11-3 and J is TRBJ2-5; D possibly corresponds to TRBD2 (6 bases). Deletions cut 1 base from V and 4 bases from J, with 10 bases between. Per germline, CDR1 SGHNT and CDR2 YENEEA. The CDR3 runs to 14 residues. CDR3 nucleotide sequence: TGTGCCAGCAGCTTAGTCTCGGGGGTAGAGACCCAGTACTTC. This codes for CASSLVSGVETQYF.

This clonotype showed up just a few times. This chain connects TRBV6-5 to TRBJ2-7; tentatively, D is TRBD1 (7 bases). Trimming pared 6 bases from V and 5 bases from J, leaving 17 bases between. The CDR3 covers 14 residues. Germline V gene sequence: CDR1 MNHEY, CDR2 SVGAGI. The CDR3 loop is CASSIQGGLHEQYF. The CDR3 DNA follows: TGTGCCAGCAGCATTCAGGGGGGTCTGCACGAGCAGTACTTC.

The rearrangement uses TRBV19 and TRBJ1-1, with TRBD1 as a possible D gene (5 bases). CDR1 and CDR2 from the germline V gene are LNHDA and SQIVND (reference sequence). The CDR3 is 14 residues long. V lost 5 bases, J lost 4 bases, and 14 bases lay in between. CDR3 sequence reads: CASSPGTTLTEAFF. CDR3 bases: TGTGCCAGTAGTCCCGGGACGACGCTCACTGAAGCTTTCTTT.

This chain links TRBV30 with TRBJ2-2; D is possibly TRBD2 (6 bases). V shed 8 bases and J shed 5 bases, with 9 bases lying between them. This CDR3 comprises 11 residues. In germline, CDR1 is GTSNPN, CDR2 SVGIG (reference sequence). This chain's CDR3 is CAGRGTGELFF. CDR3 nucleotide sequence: TGTGCCGGTCGGGGGACCGGGGAGCTGTTTTTT.

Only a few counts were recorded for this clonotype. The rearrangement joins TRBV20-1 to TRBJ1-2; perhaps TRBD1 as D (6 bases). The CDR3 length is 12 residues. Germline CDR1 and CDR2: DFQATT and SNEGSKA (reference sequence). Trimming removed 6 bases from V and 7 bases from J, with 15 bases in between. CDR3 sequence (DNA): TGCAGTGCAGGGGGGACACCGACTGGCTACACCTTC. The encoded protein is CSAGGTPTGYTF.

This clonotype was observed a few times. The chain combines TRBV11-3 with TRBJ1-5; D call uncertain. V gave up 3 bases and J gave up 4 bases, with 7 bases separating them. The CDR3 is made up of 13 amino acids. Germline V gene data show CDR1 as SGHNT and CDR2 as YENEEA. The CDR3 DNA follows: TGTGCCAGCAGCTTCGCCCATAATCAGCCCCAGCATTTT. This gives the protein CASSFAHNQPQHF. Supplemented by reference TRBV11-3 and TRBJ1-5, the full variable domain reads EAGVVQSPRYKIIEKKQPVAFWCNPISGHNTLYWYLQNLGQGPELLIRYENEEAVDDSQLPKDRFSAERLKGVDSTLKIQPAELGDSAVYLCASSFAHNQPQHFGDGTRLSIL.

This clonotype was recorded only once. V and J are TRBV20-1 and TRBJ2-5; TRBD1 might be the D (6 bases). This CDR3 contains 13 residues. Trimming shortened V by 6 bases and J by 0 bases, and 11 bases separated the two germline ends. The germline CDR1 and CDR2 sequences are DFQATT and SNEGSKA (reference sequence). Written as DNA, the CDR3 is TGCAGTGCCCATAGACAGGACCAAGAGACCCAGTACTTC. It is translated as CSAHRQDQETQYF.

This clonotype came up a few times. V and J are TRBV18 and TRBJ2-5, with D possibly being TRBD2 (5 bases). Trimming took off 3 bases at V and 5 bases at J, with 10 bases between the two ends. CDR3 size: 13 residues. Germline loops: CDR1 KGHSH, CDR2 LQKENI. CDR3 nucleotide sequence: TGTGCCAGCTCACCTCCAACGGGGGAGACCCAGTACTTC. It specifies CASSPPTGETQYF.

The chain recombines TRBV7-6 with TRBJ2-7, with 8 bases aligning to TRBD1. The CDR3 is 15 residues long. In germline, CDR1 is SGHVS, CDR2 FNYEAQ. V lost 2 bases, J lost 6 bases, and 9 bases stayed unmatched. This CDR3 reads CASSLLNRGMSEQYF. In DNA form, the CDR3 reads TGTGCCAGCAGCTTATTGAACAGGGGGATGAGCGAGCAGTACTTC.

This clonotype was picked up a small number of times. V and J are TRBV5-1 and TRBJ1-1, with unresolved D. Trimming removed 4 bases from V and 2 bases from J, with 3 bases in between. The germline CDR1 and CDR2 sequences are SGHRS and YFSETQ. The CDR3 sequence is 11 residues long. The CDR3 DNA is TGCGCCAGCAGCCAAAACACTGAAGCTTTCTTT. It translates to CASSQNTEAFF.

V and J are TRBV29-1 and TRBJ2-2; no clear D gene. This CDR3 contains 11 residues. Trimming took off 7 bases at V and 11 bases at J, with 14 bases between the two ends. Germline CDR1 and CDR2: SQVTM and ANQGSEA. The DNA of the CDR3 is TGCAGCGCCGGCGTGGCTAGTGAGCTGTTTTTT. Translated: CSAGVASELFF.

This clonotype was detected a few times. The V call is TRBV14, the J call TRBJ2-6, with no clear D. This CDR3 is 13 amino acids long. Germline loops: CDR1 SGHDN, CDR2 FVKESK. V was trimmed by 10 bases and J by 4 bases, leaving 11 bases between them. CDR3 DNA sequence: TGTGCCACGCGGTTTGGCGGGGCCAACGTCCTGACTTTC. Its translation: CATRFGGANVLTF.

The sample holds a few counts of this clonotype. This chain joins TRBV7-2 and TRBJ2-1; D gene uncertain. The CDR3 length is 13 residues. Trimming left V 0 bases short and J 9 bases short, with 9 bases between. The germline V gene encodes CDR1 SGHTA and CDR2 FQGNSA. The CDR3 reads CASSLAFTVEQFF. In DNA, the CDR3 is TGTGCCAGCAGCTTAGCGTTTACGGTTGAGCAGTTCTTC.

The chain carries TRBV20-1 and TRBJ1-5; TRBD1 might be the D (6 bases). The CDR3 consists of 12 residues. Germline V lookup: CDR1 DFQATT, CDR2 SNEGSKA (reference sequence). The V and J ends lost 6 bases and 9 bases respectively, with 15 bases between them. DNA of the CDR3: TGCAGTGCACAGCGAGGGGGTTCGCCCCAGCATTTT. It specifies CSAQRGGSPQHF.

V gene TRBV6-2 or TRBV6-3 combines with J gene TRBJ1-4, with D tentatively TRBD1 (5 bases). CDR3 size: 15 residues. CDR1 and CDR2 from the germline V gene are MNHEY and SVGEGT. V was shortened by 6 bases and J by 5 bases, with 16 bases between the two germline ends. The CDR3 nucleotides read TGTGCCAGCAGGCAACGACAGACGTTAAATGAAAAACTGTTTTTT. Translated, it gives CASRQRQTLNEKLFF.

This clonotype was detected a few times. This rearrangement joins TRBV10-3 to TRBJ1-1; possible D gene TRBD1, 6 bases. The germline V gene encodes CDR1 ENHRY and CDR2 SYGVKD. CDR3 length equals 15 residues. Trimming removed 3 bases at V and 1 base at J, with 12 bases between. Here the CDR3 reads CAISEGGPQNTEAFF. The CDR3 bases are TGTGCCATCAGTGAAGGGGGACCGCAGAACACTGAAGCTTTCTTT.

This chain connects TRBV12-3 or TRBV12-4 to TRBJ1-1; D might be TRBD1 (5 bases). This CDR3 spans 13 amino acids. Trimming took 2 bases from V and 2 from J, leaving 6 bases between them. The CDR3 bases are TGTGCCAGCAGTTTAACAGGTAACACTGAAGCTTTCTTT. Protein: CASSLTGNTEAFF.

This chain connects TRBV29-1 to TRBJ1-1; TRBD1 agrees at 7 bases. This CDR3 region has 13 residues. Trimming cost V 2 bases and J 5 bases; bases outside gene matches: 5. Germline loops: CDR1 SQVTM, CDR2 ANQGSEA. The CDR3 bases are TGCAGCGTTGAACGACAGGGTGGGACTGAAGCTTTCTTT. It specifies CSVERQGGTEAFF. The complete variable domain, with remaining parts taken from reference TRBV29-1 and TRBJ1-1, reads SAVISQKPSRDICQRGTSLTIQCQVDSQVTMMFWYRQQPGQSLTLIATANQGSEATYESGFVIDKFPISRPNLTFSTLTVSNMSPEDSSIYLCSVERQGGTEAFFGQGTRLTVV.

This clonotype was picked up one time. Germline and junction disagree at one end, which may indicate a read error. The CDR3 DNA reads as TGTGCCAGCTCACCACCGGGGGACAGTACTGTGGTTTTT. Translating gives CASSPPGDSTVVF. The chain links TRBV18 to TRBJ1-3; the match to TRBD1 covers 7 bases. This CDR3 is built from 13 residues. CDR1 is KGHSH and CDR2 is LQKENI in the germline V gene.

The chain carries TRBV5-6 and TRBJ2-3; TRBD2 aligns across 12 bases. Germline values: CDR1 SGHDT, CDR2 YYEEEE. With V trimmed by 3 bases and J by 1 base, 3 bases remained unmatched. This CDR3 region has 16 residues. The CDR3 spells CASSYGLAGRTDTQYF. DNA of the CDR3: TGTGCCAGCAGCTATGGACTAGCGGGACGCACAGATACGCAGTATTTT.

CDR3 coding DNA: TGTGCCAGCTCGCTTAGCGGGACAGATACGCAGTATTTT. It is translated as CASSLSGTDTQYF. The V call is TRBV18, the J call TRBJ2-3; 7 bases are shared with TRBD2. In germline, CDR1 is KGHSH, CDR2 LQKENI. V lost 6 bases to trimming and J lost 3 bases; unmatched junction nucleotides: 3. This CDR3 region has 13 residues. Based on the CDR3 plus reference TRBV18 and TRBJ2-3, the full variable domain is NAGVMQNPRHLVRRRGQEARLRCSPMKGHSHVYWYRQLPEEGLKFMVYLQKENIIDESGMPKERFSAEFPKEGPSILRIQQVVRGDSAAYFCASSLSGTDTQYFGPGTRLTVL.

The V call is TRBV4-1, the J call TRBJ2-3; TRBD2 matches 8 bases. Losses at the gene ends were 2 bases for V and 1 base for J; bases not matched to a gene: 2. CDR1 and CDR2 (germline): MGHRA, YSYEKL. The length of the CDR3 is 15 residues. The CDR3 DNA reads TGCGCCAGCAGCCAACTAGCGGGTGGCACAGATACGCAGTATTTT. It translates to CASSQLAGGTDTQYF.